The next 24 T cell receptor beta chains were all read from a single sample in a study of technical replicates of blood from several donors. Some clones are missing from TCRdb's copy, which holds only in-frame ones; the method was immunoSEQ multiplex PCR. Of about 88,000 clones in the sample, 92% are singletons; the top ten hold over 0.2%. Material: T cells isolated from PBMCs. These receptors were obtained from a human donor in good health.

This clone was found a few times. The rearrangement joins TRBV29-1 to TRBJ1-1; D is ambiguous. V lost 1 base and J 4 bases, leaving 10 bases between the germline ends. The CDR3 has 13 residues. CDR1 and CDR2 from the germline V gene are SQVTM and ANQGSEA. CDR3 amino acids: CSVEAQRATEAFF. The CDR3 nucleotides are TGCAGCGTTGAAGCTCAGAGGGCCACTGAAGCTTTCTTT.

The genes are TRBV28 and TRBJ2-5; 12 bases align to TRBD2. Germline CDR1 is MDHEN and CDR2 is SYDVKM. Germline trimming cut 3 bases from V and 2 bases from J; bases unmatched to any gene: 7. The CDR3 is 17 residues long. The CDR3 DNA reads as TGTGCCAGCAGTTTCCGACTAGCGGGAGACCGGCAAGAGACCCAGTACTTC. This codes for CASSFRLAGDRQETQYF.

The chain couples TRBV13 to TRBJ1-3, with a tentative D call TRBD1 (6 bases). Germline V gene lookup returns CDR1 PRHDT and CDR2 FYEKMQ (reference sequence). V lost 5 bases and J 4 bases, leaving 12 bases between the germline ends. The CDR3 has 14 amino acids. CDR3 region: CASSQAQGGNTIYF. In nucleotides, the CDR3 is TGTGCCAGCAGCCAGGCACAGGGCGGAAACACCATATATTTT.

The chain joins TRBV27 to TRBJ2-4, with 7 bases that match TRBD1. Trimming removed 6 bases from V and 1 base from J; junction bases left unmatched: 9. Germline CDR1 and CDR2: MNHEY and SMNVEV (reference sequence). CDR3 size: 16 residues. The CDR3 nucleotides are TGTGCCAGCAGGACAGGGAGTGGGGCCGCCAAAAACATTCAGTACTTC. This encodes CASRTGSGAAKNIQYF.

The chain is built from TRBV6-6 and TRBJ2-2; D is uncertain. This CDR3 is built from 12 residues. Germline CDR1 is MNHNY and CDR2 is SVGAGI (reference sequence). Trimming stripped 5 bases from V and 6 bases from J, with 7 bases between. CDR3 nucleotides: TGTGCCAGCAGTACCGCGGCCGGGGAGCTGTTTTTT. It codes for CASSTAAGELFF.

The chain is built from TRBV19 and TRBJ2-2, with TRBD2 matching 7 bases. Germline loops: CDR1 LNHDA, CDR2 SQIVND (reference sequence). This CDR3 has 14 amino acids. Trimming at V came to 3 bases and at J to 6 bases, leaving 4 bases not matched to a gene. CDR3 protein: CASSIGGIAGELFF. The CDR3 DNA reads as TGTGCCAGTAGTATCGGGGGGATAGCCGGGGAGCTGTTTTTT.

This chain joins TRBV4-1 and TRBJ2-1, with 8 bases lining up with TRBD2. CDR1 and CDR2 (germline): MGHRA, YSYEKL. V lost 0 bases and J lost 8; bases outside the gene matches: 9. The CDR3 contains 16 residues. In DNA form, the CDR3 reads TGCGCCAGCAGCCAAGATTGGAGCGGGAGTAACCATGAGCAGTTCTTC. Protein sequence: CASSQDWSGSNHEQFF.

The CDR3 region has the DNA TGTGCCAGCAGCTTGACAGCACCGAACACTGAAGCTTTCTTT. This codes for CASSLTAPNTEAFF. The J gene is TRBJ1-1, the V gene TRBV5-5; the D is unclear. Trimming took off 1 base at V and 1 base at J, with 8 bases between the two ends. Germline loops: CDR1 SGHKS, CDR2 YYEKEE (reference sequence). The CDR3 is made up of 14 amino acids.

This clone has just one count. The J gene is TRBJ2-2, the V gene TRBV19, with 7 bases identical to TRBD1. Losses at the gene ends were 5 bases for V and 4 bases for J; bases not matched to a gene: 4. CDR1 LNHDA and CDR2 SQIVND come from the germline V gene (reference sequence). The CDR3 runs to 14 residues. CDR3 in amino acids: CASSFWTGTGELFF. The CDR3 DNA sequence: TGTGCCAGTAGTTTCTGGACAGGCACCGGGGAGCTGTTTTTT.

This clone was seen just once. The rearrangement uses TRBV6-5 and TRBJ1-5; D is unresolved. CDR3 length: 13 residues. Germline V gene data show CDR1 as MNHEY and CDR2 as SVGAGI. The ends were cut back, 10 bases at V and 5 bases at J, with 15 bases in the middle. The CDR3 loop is CATHASVDQPQHF. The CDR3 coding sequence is TGTGCCACCCACGCATCAGTTGATCAGCCCCAGCATTTT.

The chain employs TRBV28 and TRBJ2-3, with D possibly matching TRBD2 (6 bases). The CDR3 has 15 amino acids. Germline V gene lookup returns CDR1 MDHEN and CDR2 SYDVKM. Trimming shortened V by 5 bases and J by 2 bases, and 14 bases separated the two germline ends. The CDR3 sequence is CASSVPGVYTDTQYF. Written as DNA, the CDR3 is TGTGCCAGCAGTGTCCCGGGGGTCTACACAGATACGCAGTATTTT.

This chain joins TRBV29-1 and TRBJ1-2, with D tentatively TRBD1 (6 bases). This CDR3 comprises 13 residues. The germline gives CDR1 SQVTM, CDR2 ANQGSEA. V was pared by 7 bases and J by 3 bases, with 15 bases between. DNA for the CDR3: TGCAGCGCTAGGGGGTTTGTTGACTATGGCTACACCTTC. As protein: CSARGFVDYGYTF.

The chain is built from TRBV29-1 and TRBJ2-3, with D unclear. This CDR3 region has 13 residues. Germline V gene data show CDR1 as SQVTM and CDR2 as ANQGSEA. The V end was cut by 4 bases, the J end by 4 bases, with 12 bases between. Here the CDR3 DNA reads TGCAGCGTTGGACTCGAATTGGCAGATACGCAGTATTTT. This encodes CSVGLELADTQYF.

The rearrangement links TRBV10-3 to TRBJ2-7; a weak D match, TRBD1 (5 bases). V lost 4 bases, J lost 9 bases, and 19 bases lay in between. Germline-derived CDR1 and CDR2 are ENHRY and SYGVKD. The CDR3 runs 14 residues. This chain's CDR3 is CAISGVDILTGQYF. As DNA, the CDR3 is TGTGCCATCAGTGGGGTCGACATTCTCACAGGGCAGTACTTC.

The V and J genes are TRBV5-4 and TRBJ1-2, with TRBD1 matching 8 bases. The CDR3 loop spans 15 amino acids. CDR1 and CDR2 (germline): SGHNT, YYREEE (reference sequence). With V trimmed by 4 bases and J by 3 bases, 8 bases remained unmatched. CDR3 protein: CASSPTPQGDYGYTF. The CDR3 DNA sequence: TGTGCCAGCAGCCCGACCCCACAGGGGGACTATGGCTACACCTTC.

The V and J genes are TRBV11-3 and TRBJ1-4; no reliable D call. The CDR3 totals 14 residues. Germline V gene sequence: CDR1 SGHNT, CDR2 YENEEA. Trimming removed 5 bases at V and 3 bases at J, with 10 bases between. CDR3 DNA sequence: TGTGCCAGCAGCCCTCGGTCTTCTAATGAAAAACTGTTTTTT. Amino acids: CASSPRSSNEKLFF.

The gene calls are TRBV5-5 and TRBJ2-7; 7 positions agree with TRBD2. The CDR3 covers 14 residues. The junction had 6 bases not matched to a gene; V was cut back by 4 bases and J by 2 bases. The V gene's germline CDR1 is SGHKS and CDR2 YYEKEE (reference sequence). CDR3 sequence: CASSAPGLTYEQYF. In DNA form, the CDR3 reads TGTGCCAGCAGCGCCCCGGGACTAACCTACGAGCAGTACTTC.

The CDR3 region has the DNA TGCGCCAGCAGCCAAGAGAGGATAGACACAGATACGCAGTATTTT. Its protein is CASSQERIDTDTQYF. This sequence joins TRBV4-1 and TRBJ2-3; D unresolved. The V and J ends lost 0 bases and 2 bases respectively, with 9 bases between them. The CDR3 consists of 15 residues. CDR1 is MGHRA, CDR2 YSYEKL, per germline.

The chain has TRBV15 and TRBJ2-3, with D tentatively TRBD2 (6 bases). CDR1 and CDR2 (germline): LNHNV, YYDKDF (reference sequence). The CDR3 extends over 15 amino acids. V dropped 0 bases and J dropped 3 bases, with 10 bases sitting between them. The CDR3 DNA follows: TGTGCCACCAGCAGAGATCGTGGGGGGACAGATACGCAGTATTTT. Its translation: CATSRDRGGTDTQYF.

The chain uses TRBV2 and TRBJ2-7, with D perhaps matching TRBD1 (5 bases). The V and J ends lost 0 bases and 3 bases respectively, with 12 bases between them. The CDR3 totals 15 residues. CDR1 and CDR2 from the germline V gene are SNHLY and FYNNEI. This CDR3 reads CASSEAQGRYYEQYF. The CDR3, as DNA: TGTGCCAGCAGTGAAGCGCAGGGTCGTTACTACGAGCAGTACTTC.

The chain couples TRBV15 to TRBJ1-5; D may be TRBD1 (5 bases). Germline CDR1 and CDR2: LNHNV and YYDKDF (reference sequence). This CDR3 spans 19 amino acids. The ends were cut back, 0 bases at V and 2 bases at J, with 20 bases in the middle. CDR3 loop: CATSRDRGFSGGGNQPQHF. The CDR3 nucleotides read TGTGCCACCAGCAGAGATCGGGGGTTTTCTGGGGGAGGCAATCAGCCCCAGCATTTT. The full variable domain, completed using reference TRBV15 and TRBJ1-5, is DAMVIQNPRYQVTQFGKPVTLSCSQTLNHNVMYWYQQKSSQAPKLLFHYYDKDFNNEADTPDNFQSRRPNTSFCFLDIRSPGLGDTAMYLCATSRDRGFSGGGNQPQHFGDGTRLSIL.

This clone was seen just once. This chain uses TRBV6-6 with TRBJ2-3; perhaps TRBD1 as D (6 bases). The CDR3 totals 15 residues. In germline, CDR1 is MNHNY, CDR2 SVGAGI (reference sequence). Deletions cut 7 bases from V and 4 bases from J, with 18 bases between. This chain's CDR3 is CASTYRGFGADTQYF. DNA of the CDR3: TGTGCCAGCACTTATAGGGGGTTCGGCGCAGATACGCAGTATTTT.

The CDR3 coding sequence is TGTGCCAGCAGTTTATCGGTGGGGCGCCCAGATACGCAGTATTTT. Encoded protein: CASSLSVGRPDTQYF. The chain is built from TRBV27 and TRBJ2-3; TRBD1 might be the D (5 bases). Trimming removed 0 bases from V and 4 bases from J, with 11 bases in between. This CDR3 is 15 amino acids long. Looked up from germline, CDR1 is MNHEY and CDR2 is SMNVEV (reference sequence).

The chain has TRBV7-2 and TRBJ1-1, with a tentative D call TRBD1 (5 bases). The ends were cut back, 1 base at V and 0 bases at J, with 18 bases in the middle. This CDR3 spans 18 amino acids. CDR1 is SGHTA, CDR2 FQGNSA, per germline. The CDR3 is CASSLEGLSPLMNTEAFF. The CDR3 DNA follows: TGTGCCAGCAGCTTAGAGGGACTGTCCCCCCTGATGAACACTGAAGCTTTCTTT.